This T cell receptor beta chain derives from a study of blood T cell repertoires in COVID-19. As for the study in general: From the United States, Italy and Spain came samples of acute and convalescent COVID-19. Sources were T cells, B-cell-depleted T cells, or PBMCs; the material itself was cDNA or gDNA.

Trimming cost V 2 bases and J 2 bases; bases outside gene matches: 4. Per the germline V gene, CDR1 is MNHEY and CDR2 is SMNVEV (reference sequence). The CDR3 is made up of 15 amino acids. The study assigned cohorts using participant-reported clinical history. Original data processing: Amplification from reference gene primers served as the basis for estimated nucleated cell counts. Clones were sequenced by immunoSEQ multiplex PCR, and TCRdb holds only the in-frame ones, with some missing. That table furnishes V, J and clone size, whereas the DNA furnished D and trimming. The sample has 150,000 to 200,000 clones, about 78% seen once.

The chain couples TRBV27 to TRBJ1-2, with 8 positions matching TRBD1. This receptor was identified in a woman between 50 and 59 years old who had recovered from COVID-19. The sequenced sample was PBMCs or T cells enriched from blood (not recorded which). Written as DNA, the CDR3 is TGTGCCAGCAGTTTAGCGGGGACAGGAAACTATGGCTACACCTTC. This encodes CASSLAGTGNYGYTF.